The clone carrying this T cell receptor (beta chain) was detected many times. These data are taken from a study of patients and donors after allogeneic stem cell transplantation. V lost 3 bases to trimming and J lost 0 bases; unmatched junction nucleotides: 5. Germline CDR1 reads DFQATT; CDR2 reads SNEGSKA (reference sequence). The length of the CDR3 is 14 residues. Using its own MiXCR run on the RT-PCR reads, TCRdb lists one record per CDR3 protein. The top ten hold 26% of the sample, which has roughly 10,000 distinct CDR3 sequences, approximately 6.3% seen once. The sample comprised blood, either unsorted or a sorted T cell fraction (not recorded which). The chain links TRBV20-1 to TRBJ2-7; 7 nucleotides agree with TRBD1. The TCR comes from a human donor who was either an allogeneic HSCT recipient or a stem cell or donor lymphocyte infusion donor (not recorded which). It is not recorded whose cells these are; they may come from a transplant donor. The CDR3 protein is CSASSDRPSYEQYF. DNA of the CDR3: TGCAGTGCTAGCTCGGACAGGCCCTCCTACGAGCAGTACTTC.